A selection of T cell receptor beta chains follows, all from one sample in a study of T cell repertoires in cytomegalovirus infection. Each CDR3 protein is one row after TCRdb ran MiXCR on the reads. This table holds under 850,000 distinct CDR3 sequences, 33% found once. These receptors are not linked to any known antigen. Sequencing used cultured PBMCs, obtained from culture after CMV antigen stimulation. These receptors were taken from a human donor in good health (CMV status not recorded). Some clones in this sample may be carry-over from other donors' samples. Both conserved end residues are part of each CDR3. A D gene is named only where the DNA matches it firmly. Rows give clone size only sometimes, using once, few, many, or a class for an expanded clone.

>NA|NA|TRBJ2-1|TRBV7-9
TGTGCCAGCAGCTTAGACGGGGCGAGCTCCTACAATGAGCAGTTCTTC
CASSLDGASSYNEQFF
>NA|NA|TRBJ2-2|TRBV12-3/TRBV12-4
TGTGCCAGCAGCCGGGGCCCGGACGCCGGGGAGCTGTTTTTT
CASSRGPDAGELFF
>NA|many|TRBJ1-2|TRBV7-2
TGTGCCAGCAGCTTAGATTTGAACTCCTATGGCTACACCTTC
CASSLDLNSYGYTF
>NA|few|TRBJ2-1|TRBV12-3/TRBV12-4
TGTGCCAGCAATAGGGGTGCGTACACCAGAAACAATGAGCAGTTCTTC
CASNRGAYTRNNEQFF
>NA|many|TRBJ2-3|TRBV7-2
TGTGCCAGCAGCTTATCCGGTCCTAGCACAGATACGCAGTATTTT
CASSLSGPSTDTQYF
>TRBD1|once|TRBJ1-6|TRBV18
TGTGCCAGCTCACCATGGGCAGGGGGCGTTGGTATGAATTCACCCCTCCACTTT
CASSPWAGGVGMNSPLHF
>TRBD1|NA|TRBJ2-7|TRBV6-8
TGTGCCAGCAGTTTCCATCAACCTTCCGGACAGGGGGTTCGGTACGAGCAGTACTTC
CASSFHQPSGQGVRYEQYF
>NA|NA|TRBJ2-6|TRBV12-3/TRBV12-4
TGTGCCAGCATGTCATTCTCTGGGGCCAACGTCCTGACTTTC
CASMSFSGANVLTF
>NA|NA|TRBJ1-1|TRBV19
TGTGCCAGTAGTCCCGCTTGGGGGGGCGACACTGAAGCTTTCTTT
CASSPAWGGDTEAFF
>TRBD1|few|TRBJ2-3|TRBV18
TGTGCCAGCTCGACAGGGCCCCGACTTGATACGCAGTATTTT
CASSTGPRLDTQYF
>TRBD1|NA|TRBJ1-1|TRBV12-3/TRBV12-4
TGTGCCAGCAGTTCTCACAGGGGGCGAGGTACTGAAGCTTTCTTT
CASSSHRGRGTEAFF
>TRBD2|NA|TRBJ2-5|TRBV3-1
TGTGCCAGCGGCCACGGACTAGCGTCATCCAGGGCCCAGTACTTC
CASGHGLASSRAQYF
>TRBD1|few|TRBJ2-3|TRBV10-3
TGTGCCATCAGTGAGCACAGGGGTAGCCCGGATACGCAGTATTTT
CAISEHRGSPDTQYF
>TRBD1|NA|TRBJ2-7|TRBV6-1
TGTGCCAGCAGTTCCCCCGGGACAGCCTCCTACGAGCAGTACTTC
CASSSPGTASYEQYF
>TRBD1|few|TRBJ2-3|TRBV24-1
TGTGCCACCAGTGATTCGGGCAGGGGGACAGATACGCAGTATTTT
CATSDSGRGTDTQYF
>NA|NA|TRBJ1-5|TRBV15
TGTGCCACCAGCAGAGTGGGCAGAGATGATGAGCACCAGCATTTT
CATSRVGRDDEHQHF
>NA|few|TRBJ2-2|TRBV11-2
TGTGCCAGCAGCTTACGGGTCGGGGAGCTGTTTTTT
CASSLRVGELFF
>TRBD1|NA|TRBJ2-7|TRBV15
TGTGCCACCAGCAGAGATAGGGCAGGGGGCTCGCAGTACTTC
CATSRDRAGGSQYF
>TRBD1|many|TRBJ1-5|TRBV7-2
TGTGCCAGCAGCCTGACAGGGGGGAATTGGAATCAGCCCCAGCATTTT
CASSLTGGNWNQPQHF
>NA|NA|TRBJ2-7|TRBV27
TGTGCCAGCAGTCCCCCCGGGGGTCACGAGCAGTACTTC
CASSPPGGHEQYF
>NA|many|TRBJ1-3|TRBV7-9
TGTGCCAGCAGCTTAGGCGGACTCGGAAACACCATATATTTT
CASSLGGLGNTIYF
>NA|NA|TRBJ1-5|TRBV15
TGTGCCACCAGCCTGAACAGGTACCAGCCCCAGCATTTT
CATSLNRYQPQHF
>TRBD1|few|TRBJ2-5|TRBV2
TGTGCCAGCAGCGGGGACAGGGGTCCTCAAGAGACCCAGTACTTC
CASSGDRGPQETQYF
>NA|NA|TRBJ2-1|TRBV20-1
TGCAGTGCTAGAGGGGCTAATGAGCAGTTCTTC
CSARGANEQFF
>NA|NA|TRBJ1-2|TRBV20-1
TGCAGTGCTCGAGATCCCCGGGGAAGCTATGGCTACACCTTC
CSARDPRGSYGYTF
>NA|NA|TRBJ2-5|TRBV20-1
TGCAGTGCTAAAACTCTTACGGGGCTTGCGGAGACCCAGTACTTC
CSAKTLTGLAETQYF
>TRBD2|few|TRBJ2-5|TRBV4-1
TGCGCCAGCAGCCAAACCCCCACCGGCGGGAGAGCGGAGACCCAGTACTTC
CASSQTPTGGRAETQYF
>NA|few|TRBJ2-7|TRBV7-2
TGTGCCAGCAGCTTAGTGGCACTCACCTACGAGCAGTACTTC
CASSLVALTYEQYF
>NA|NA|TRBJ2-1|TRBV18
TGTGCCAGCTCACCACAGGGGGACTATGAGCAGTTCTTC
CASSPQGDYEQFF
>NA|NA|TRBJ1-2|TRBV12-5
TGTGCTAGTGGTTTTGAGACCGCCTATGGCTACACCTTC
CASGFETAYGYTF
>NA|NA|TRBJ1-2|TRBV10-3
TGTGCCATCAGTGAGCCAGGTGGTGCAGGGTCCCACACCTTC
CAISEPGGAGSHTF
>NA|NA|TRBJ2-2|TRBV27
TGTGCCAGCAGTTCAGGGGTAAACACCGGGGAGCTGTTTTTT
CASSSGVNTGELFF
>NA|NA|TRBJ1-4|TRBV7-8
TGTGCCAGCAGCCCGGTGGGCGGGTATAATGAAAAACTGTTTTTT
CASSPVGGYNEKLFF
>TRBD2|NA|TRBJ2-1|TRBV20-1
TGCAGTGCTTCAACGACGACTAGCGGGAAGGGTGAGCAGTTCTTC
CSASTTTSGKGEQFF
>TRBD1|NA|TRBJ1-1|TRBV5-1
TGCGCCAGCAGCTCGGGACAGTCGAACACTGAAGCTTTCTTT
CASSSGQSNTEAFF
>NA|many|TRBJ2-7|TRBV7-2
TGTGCCAGCAGCTTAAGTGACCTTAGAACTTACGAGCAGTACTTC
CASSLSDLRTYEQYF
>NA|NA|TRBJ1-3|TRBV12-3/TRBV12-4
TGTGCCAGCAGTTTAGCGGCTGGTGGAAACACCATATATTTT
CASSLAAGGNTIYF
>NA|medium-sized|TRBJ2-7|TRBV7-2
TGTGCCAGCAGCCCTCCAGGGGGGACGTACGAGCAGTACTTC
CASSPPGGTYEQYF
>TRBD2|NA|TRBJ2-7|TRBV20-1
TGCAGTGCTATAGACGGAGAGCGGGGGGCCCGGGAGCAGTACTTC
CSAIDGERGAREQYF
>NA|NA|TRBJ2-3|TRBV5-4
TGTGCCAGCAGCCCTGGAGAGTCCCTTAGCACAGATACGCAGTATTTT
CASSPGESLSTDTQYF
>NA|NA|TRBJ1-1|TRBV6-1
TGTGCCAGCAACCCATCCTTGGGGACGAAGTCGAACACTGAAGCTTTCTTT
CASNPSLGTKSNTEAFF
>NA|few|TRBJ1-5|TRBV2
TGTGCCAGCAGTGAATTCGGCAGGCCAAATCAGCCCCAGCATTTT
CASSEFGRPNQPQHF
>TRBD1|few|TRBJ1-1|TRBV11-2
TGTGCCAGCAGCCCAGCCCTGACAGGGCTCACTGAAGCTTTCTTT
CASSPALTGLTEAFF
>NA|NA|TRBJ1-5|TRBV7-8
TGTGCCAGCAGCCTAACCGGGGGCCTTCGCAATCAGCCCCAGCATTTT
CASSLTGGLRNQPQHF
>NA|few|TRBJ1-1|TRBV2
TGTGCCAGCAGTGACTCGTATAGTATTTCTGAAGCTTTCTTT
CASSDSYSISEAFF
>NA|NA|TRBJ2-3|TRBV20-1
TGCAGTGCCAAGCGGCCTATTAGCACAGATACGCAGTATTTT
CSAKRPISTDTQYF
>NA|NA|TRBJ2-5|TRBV15
TGTGCCACCAGCAGAGATGGTCAGGGCGGAGAGACCCAGTACTTC
CATSRDGQGGETQYF
>NA|few|TRBJ1-5|TRBV7-8
TGTGCCAGCAGCTTAGAGGCAGGGCTGAGCAATCAGCCCCAGCATTTT
CASSLEAGLSNQPQHF